One and the same sample provided the 14 T cell receptor beta chains below, sequenced in a study of post-analysis software for immune sequencing data. TCR beta cDNA libraries included unique molecular identifiers. Using its own MiXCR run on the PCR reads, TCRdb lists one record per CDR3 protein. The repertoire has approximately 660,000 distinct CDR3 sequences, around 60% of them found once; the top ten carry roughly 10%. Study-wide results and caveats: There were five TRBV segments more frequent in patients than controls, and TRBV5-6, TRBV5-1 and TRBV20-1 were among them.

No antigen is known for these receptors. Sequencing was performed on blood. Source of these receptors: a girl aged 2 to 10 with multiple sclerosis.

This clonotype came up once. The chain links TRBV7-2 to TRBJ1-2; TRBD1 is a possible D gene (6 bases). CDR1 and CDR2 (germline): SGHTA, FQGNSA. Trimming took 1 base from V and 7 from J, leaving 13 bases between them. The CDR3 has 14 amino acids. In nucleotides, the CDR3 is TGTGCCAGCAGCTTAGTGGAGAAGGGGGGTGGCTACACCTTC. Residues: CASSLVEKGGGYTF.

This clonotype was counted a few times. The V call is TRBV5-5, the J call TRBJ2-3; D not certain. Trimming took 2 bases from V and 6 from J, leaving 25 bases between them. Looked up from germline, CDR1 is SGHKS and CDR2 is YYEKEE (reference sequence). CDR3 length: 18 residues. CDR3 DNA: TGTGCCAGCAGCTTTCACCGGTCCGGGCCCGCCGACGGGGATACGCAGTATTTT. It is translated as CASSFHRSGPADGDTQYF.

The V and J genes are TRBV12-3 or TRBV12-4 and TRBJ2-5, with 8 bases that match TRBD2. The CDR3 loop spans 15 amino acids. J lost 4 bases, V lost 0 bases, and 4 bases had no gene match. In DNA form, the CDR3 reads TGTGCCAGCAGTTTAGCGGGCGGGGGGTCAGAGACCCAGTACTTC. Its protein is CASSLAGGGSETQYF.

This clonotype was recorded a few times. The DNA for the CDR3 is TGCGCCAGCAGAAAGTGGAGGTGGGGATTGGTGGAGACCCAGTACTTC. It yields the protein CASRKWRWGLVETQYF. This rearrangement joins TRBV10-2 to TRBJ2-5; D may be TRBD2 (5 bases). Germline CDR1 is WSHSY and CDR2 is SAAADI. V dropped 6 bases and J dropped 5 bases, with 22 bases sitting between them. The CDR3 covers 16 residues.

The chain employs TRBV9 and TRBJ2-3; weak D call: TRBD2 (6 bases). With 3 bases removed from V and 0 bases from J, the gap between germline ends came to 20 bases. The CDR3 has 18 amino acids. The germline gives CDR1 SGDLS, CDR2 YYNGEE. The DNA of the CDR3 is TGTGCCAGCAGCGGTAGAGGAGGGAGGAGCTCTAGCACAGATACGCAGTATTTT. The encoded protein is CASSGRGGRSSSTDTQYF.

The rearrangement links TRBV4-1 to TRBJ2-4; the D call may be TRBD1 or TRBD2 (6 bases each). The CDR3 has 14 amino acids. V dropped 2 bases and J dropped 8 bases, with 13 bases sitting between them. CDR1 and CDR2 (germline): MGHRA, YSYEKL. CDR3 protein: CASSQYGGRDIQYF. Here the CDR3 DNA reads TGCGCCAGCAGCCAATACGGGGGCAGGGACATTCAGTACTTC.

This clonotype was seen only a few times. The chain couples TRBV12-3 or TRBV12-4 to TRBJ2-7, with 12 bases that match TRBD2. The end of the DNA aligns better with TRBJ2-5, so the J call may be wrong. The CDR3 totals 16 residues. The chain's CDR3 is CASSRLAGVVPETQYF. The CDR3 bases are TGTGCCAGCAGTCGACTAGCGGGGGTGGTCCCGGAGACCCAGTACTTC.

The rearrangement uses TRBV5-4 and TRBJ1-1; 8 positions match TRBD1. Germline V gene data show CDR1 as SGHNT and CDR2 as YYREEE (reference sequence). The CDR3 is 17 residues long. The V segment lost 6 bases and the J segment 2 bases; nucleotides outside the gene matches: 15. CDR3 residues: CASTRYAGQAFNTEAFF. Here the CDR3 DNA reads TGTGCCAGCACCCGATATGCGGGACAGGCCTTCAACACTGAAGCTTTCTTT. The whole variable domain, remainder taken from reference TRBV5-4 and TRBJ1-1, is ETGVTQSPTHLIKTRGQQVTLRCSSQSGHNTVSWYQQALGQGPQFIFQYYREEENGRGNFPPRFSGLQFPNYSSELNVNALELDDSALYLCASTRYAGQAFNTEAFFGQGTRLTVV.

The rearrangement uses TRBV29-1 and TRBJ2-3; the match to TRBD1 covers 9 bases. The CDR3 spans 18 residues. The ends lost 7 bases at V and 2 bases at J; junction bases unmatched: 19. The V gene's germline CDR1 is SQVTM and CDR2 ANQGSEA. CDR3 coding DNA: TGCAGCGCTGAGACAGGGGGGACATCAGGGTGGGCCACAGATACGCAGTATTTT. Amino acids: CSAETGGTSGWATDTQYF.

V gene TRBV10-3 combines with J gene TRBJ2-5, with D tentatively TRBD1 (5 bases). Trimming stripped 2 bases from V and 7 bases from J, with 17 bases between. Germline CDR1 reads ENHRY; CDR2 reads SYGVKD. The CDR3 spans 15 residues. The CDR3 DNA follows: TGTGCCATCAGTGAGGCGAATCCCCAAGGGGTGACCCAGTACTTC. As protein: CAISEANPQGVTQYF.

This clonotype has just one count. The gene calls are TRBV4-3 and TRBJ2-5; TRBD1 matches 7 bases. The DNA end is more similar to TRBJ2-7, so the J call may be wrong. The V gene's germline CDR1 is LGHNA and CDR2 YSLEER. CDR3 size: 13 residues. CDR3 protein: CASSQDTGAEQYF. The CDR3 nucleotides are TGCGCCAGCAGCCAAGATACAGGGGCCGAGCAGTACTTC.

This chain joins TRBV12-3 or TRBV12-4 and TRBJ1-1, with D unresolved. The V and J ends lost 3 bases and 0 bases respectively, with 20 bases between them. This CDR3 comprises 18 residues. CDR3 nucleotides: TGTGCCAGCAGTTTCCGGAATTTCCAGGCGAGAGTGAACACTGAAGCTTTCTTT. This encodes CASSFRNFQARVNTEAFF.

The chain recombines TRBV12-3 or TRBV12-4 with TRBJ2-5; tentatively, D is TRBD1 or TRBD2 (5 bases each). Trimming took 7 bases from V and 5 from J, leaving 14 bases between them. This CDR3 contains 13 residues. CDR3 sequence reads: CASTRDGRETQYF. CDR3 coding DNA: TGTGCCAGCACAAGGGACGGGCGGGAGACCCAGTACTTC.

The chain uses TRBV20-1 and TRBJ2-7, with 7 bases aligning to TRBD2. The CDR3 is made up of 14 amino acids. From germline, CDR1 is DFQATT and CDR2 SNEGSKA (reference sequence). The V segment lost 7 bases and the J segment 1 base; nucleotides outside the gene matches: 10. The CDR3 reads CSGTRDYPSYEQYF. In nucleotides, the CDR3 is TGCAGTGGGACCCGGGACTACCCTTCCTACGAGCAGTACTTC.